Listed here are 16 T cell receptor beta chains from one sample, sequenced in a study of technical replicates of blood from a handful of donors (dated by TCRdb to about 2017). The library was generated by the immunoSEQ multiplex PCR assay. TCRdb obtained this table from immuneACCESS and retained in-frame rearrangements with V and J assigned. These tables miss some clones; where compared with another copy, unresolved V genes account for less than half of the shortfall, and the remainder is unexplained. The sample yields roughly 70,000 clones; about 94% were counted once. The leading ten clones occupy about 0.35% of the sample. Sample: T cells isolated from PBMCs. These receptors originate from a human donor in good health.

The J gene is TRBJ1-4, the V gene TRBV27, with a weak D call TRBD1 (5 bases). The germline CDR1 and CDR2 sequences are MNHEY and SMNVEV (reference sequence). The CDR3 has 15 residues. Trimming stripped 1 base from V and 3 bases from J, with 9 bases between. The CDR3, as DNA: TGTGCCAGCAGTTTATTTCGGGGGGCTAATGAAAAACTGTTTTTT. Its protein is CASSLFRGANEKLFF.

The rearrangement uses TRBV27 and TRBJ2-3; D is unresolved. The CDR3 totals 13 residues. Trimming removed 8 bases from V and 3 bases from J, with 12 bases in between. Germline-derived CDR1 and CDR2 are MNHEY and SMNVEV (reference sequence). CDR3: CASAADGTDTQYF. The CDR3, as DNA: TGTGCCAGCGCGGCGGATGGGACAGATACGCAGTATTTT.

The V gene is TRBV6-5, the J gene TRBJ1-1; no definite D call. CDR3 length: 12 residues. CDR1 and CDR2 from the germline V gene are MNHEY and SVGAGI. The ends were cut back, 6 bases at V and 4 bases at J, with 9 bases in the middle. The CDR3 DNA reads TGTGCCAGCAGGATCGGAGGCACTGAAGCTTTCTTT. Translated: CASRIGGTEAFF.

The chain carries TRBV11-3 and TRBJ2-7; 9 bases match TRBD1. There are 14 residues in the CDR3. Germline trimming cut 5 bases from V and 8 bases from J; bases unmatched to any gene: 10. In germline, CDR1 is SGHNT, CDR2 YENEEA. The CDR3: CASSPGTGFFQQYF. The CDR3 nucleotides read TGTGCCAGCAGCCCCGGGACAGGGTTCTTCCAGCAGTACTTC. Filled out from reference TRBV11-3 and TRBJ2-7, the complete variable domain reads EAGVVQSPRYKIIEKKQPVAFWCNPISGHNTLYWYLQNLGQGPELLIRYENEEAVDDSQLPKDRFSAERLKGVDSTLKIQPAELGDSAVYLCASSPGTGFFQQYFGPGTRLTVT.

This chain links TRBV30 with TRBJ2-3, with D uncertain. Trimming pared 0 bases from V and 0 bases from J, leaving 7 bases between. CDR1 and CDR2 (germline): GTSNPN, SVGIG (reference sequence). This CDR3 is 14 amino acids long. The CDR3 DNA is TGTGCCTGGAGTGTCACTCTCAGCACAGATACGCAGTATTTT. Its protein is CAWSVTLSTDTQYF.

The chain recombines TRBV2 with TRBJ1-2; 9 positions agree with TRBD1. Germline CDR1 reads SNHLY; CDR2 reads FYNNEI. Unmatched junction bases numbered 13, after V lost 10 bases and J lost 7 bases. There are 14 residues in the CDR3. Here the CDR3 DNA reads TGTGCCACCCAATACTCTACAGGGGGCAGTGGCTACACCTTC. Translation: CATQYSTGGSGYTF.

The genes are TRBV27 and TRBJ2-6; D is ambiguous. Trimming stripped 6 bases from V and 2 bases from J, with 8 bases between. This CDR3 is built from 14 residues. Looked up from germline, CDR1 is MNHEY and CDR2 is SMNVEV (reference sequence). CDR3 region: CASRLRTGANVLTF. In DNA, the CDR3 is TGTGCCAGCAGACTAAGGACTGGGGCCAACGTCCTGACTTTC.

J is TRBJ1-1 and V is TRBV9; weak D call: TRBD1 (5 bases). CDR1 and CDR2 from the germline V gene are SGDLS and YYNGEE. Trimming stripped 4 bases from V and 5 bases from J, with 18 bases between. This CDR3 has 15 residues. CDR3 residues: CASSPSGGGGTEAFF. For the CDR3, the DNA is TGTGCCAGCAGCCCTTCGGGGGGGGGAGGAACTGAAGCTTTCTTT.

The chain recombines TRBV19 with TRBJ2-7, with a weak D call TRBD1 (6 bases). The CDR3 runs 13 residues. Germline V lookup: CDR1 LNHDA, CDR2 SQIVND (reference sequence). Deletions cut 6 bases from V and 3 bases from J, with 12 bases between. The CDR3 protein is CASRRTENYEQYF. The CDR3 DNA follows: TGTGCCAGTAGGAGGACAGAGAACTACGAGCAGTACTTC.

This clone ranks as medium-sized (0.01 to 0.1%). The chain uses TRBV21-1 and TRBJ1-1; the DNA was not used to check the table's D call, TRBD1. TRBV21-1 is a recognized pseudogene. The CDR3 covers 16 residues. The CDR3 here is CASSKGQGALNTEAFF. CDR3 nucleotides: TGTGCCAGCAGCAAAGGACAGGGGGCGTTGAACACTGAAGCTTTCTTT.

This chain joins TRBV6-5 and TRBJ2-7, with D tentatively TRBD1 (8 bases). Trimming shortened V by 4 bases and J by 6 bases, and 19 bases separated the two germline ends. This CDR3 has 15 amino acids. Germline CDR1 is MNHEY and CDR2 is SVGAGI. The CDR3 DNA sequence: TGTGCCAGCAGTTCCTCGCACAGGGGGGGACTCGAGCAGTACTTC. It encodes CASSSSHRGGLEQYF.

This rearrangement joins TRBV18 to TRBJ2-2; TRBD2 might be the D (6 bases). The CDR3 length is 15 residues. V shed 3 bases and J shed 6 bases, with 14 bases lying between them. Germline loops: CDR1 KGHSH, CDR2 LQKENI. CDR3 sequence (DNA): TGTGCCAGCTCACCGGTCAGGGAGGTGTCCGGGGAGCTGTTTTTT. Translated, it gives CASSPVREVSGELFF.

The chain carries TRBV6-1 and TRBJ2-3; D is possibly TRBD1 (5 bases). The ends were cut back, 0 bases at V and 14 bases at J, with 12 bases in the middle. The CDR3 runs to 12 residues. Germline loops: CDR1 MNHNS, CDR2 SASEGT. CDR3 loop: CASSEAYRLPYF. CDR3 DNA: TGTGCCAGCAGTGAAGCCTACAGGCTGCCGTATTTT.

The CDR3, as DNA: TGTGCCAGCAGCGTAGCGGGAAATAGCGGGAGCTCCTACAATGAGCAGTTCTTC. Protein sequence: CASSVAGNSGSSYNEQFF. V and J are TRBV9 and TRBJ2-1, with 9 bases aligning to TRBD2. The CDR3 loop spans 18 amino acids. Germline values: CDR1 SGDLS, CDR2 YYNGEE. After removal of 0 bases from V and 0 bases from J, the junction contained 7 bases not matched to a gene. Full variable domain (remainder filled in from reference TRBV9 and TRBJ2-1): DSGVTQTPKHLITATGQRVTLRCSPRSGDLSVYWYQQSLDQGLQFLIQYYNGEERAKGNILERFSAQQFPDLHSELNLSSLELGDSALYFCASSVAGNSGSSYNEQFFGPGTRLTVL.

The chain uses TRBV2 and TRBJ2-7; 8 bases fit TRBD1. The trim removed 2 bases at V and 5 bases at J, leaving 5 bases unmatched. CDR3 length equals 14 residues. CDR1 is SNHLY, CDR2 FYNNEI, per germline. CDR3 region: CASSEQGAVNEQYF. The CDR3 nucleotides read TGTGCCAGCAGTGAACAGGGGGCAGTCAACGAGCAGTACTTC. The whole variable domain, remainder taken from reference TRBV2 and TRBJ2-7, is EPEVTQTPSHQVTQMGQEVILRCVPISNHLYFYWYRQILGQKVEFLVSFYNNEISEKSEIFDDQFSVERPDGSNFTLKIRSTKLEDSAMYFCASSEQGAVNEQYFGPGTRLTVT.

The J gene is TRBJ2-1, the V gene TRBV30; TRBD2 matches 8 bases. CDR1 and CDR2 (germline): GTSNPN, SVGIG (reference sequence). V was clipped by 0 bases and J by 10 bases; unmatched bases: 14. The CDR3 runs to 16 residues. The CDR3, as DNA: TGTGCCTGGAGTGTAGGGGTGGCGGGAGGAGTATGGGAGCAGTTCTTC. Translation: CAWSVGVAGGVWEQFF.